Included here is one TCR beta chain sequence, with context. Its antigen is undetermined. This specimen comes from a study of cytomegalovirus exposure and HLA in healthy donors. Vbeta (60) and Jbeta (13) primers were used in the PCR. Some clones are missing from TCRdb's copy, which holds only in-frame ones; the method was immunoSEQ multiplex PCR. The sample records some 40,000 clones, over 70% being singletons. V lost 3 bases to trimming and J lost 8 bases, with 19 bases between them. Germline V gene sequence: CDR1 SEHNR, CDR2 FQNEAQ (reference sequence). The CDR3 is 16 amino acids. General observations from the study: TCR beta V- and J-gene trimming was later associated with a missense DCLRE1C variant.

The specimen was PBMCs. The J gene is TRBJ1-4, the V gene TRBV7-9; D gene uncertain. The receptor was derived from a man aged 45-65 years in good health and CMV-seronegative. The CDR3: CASSLAGIKIGEKLFF. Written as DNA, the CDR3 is TGTGCCAGCAGCTTGGCCGGGATCAAAATAGGGGAAAAACTGTTTTTT.